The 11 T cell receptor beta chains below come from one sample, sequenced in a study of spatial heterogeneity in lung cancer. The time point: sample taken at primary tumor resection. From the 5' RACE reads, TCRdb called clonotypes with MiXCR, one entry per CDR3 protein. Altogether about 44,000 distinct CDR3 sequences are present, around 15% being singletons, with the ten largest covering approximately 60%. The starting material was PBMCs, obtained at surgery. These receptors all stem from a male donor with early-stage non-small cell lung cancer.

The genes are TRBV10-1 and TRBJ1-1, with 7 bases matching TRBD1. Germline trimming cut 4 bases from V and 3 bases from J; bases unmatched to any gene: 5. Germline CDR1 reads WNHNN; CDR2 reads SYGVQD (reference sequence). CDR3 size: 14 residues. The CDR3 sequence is CASSVEGADTEAFF. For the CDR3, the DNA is TGCGCCAGCAGTGTGGAGGGGGCGGACACTGAAGCTTTCTTT.

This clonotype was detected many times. The CDR3 DNA is TGTGCCAGCAGTGCCCAGGGGGTGACCCAGTACTTC. Translated: CASSAQGVTQYF. This chain links TRBV25-1 with TRBJ2-5, with 7 bases that match TRBD1. Germline-derived CDR1 and CDR2 are MGHDK and SYGVNS. CDR3 length: 12 residues. V shed 4 bases and J 7 bases; nucleotides not matched to a gene: 3.

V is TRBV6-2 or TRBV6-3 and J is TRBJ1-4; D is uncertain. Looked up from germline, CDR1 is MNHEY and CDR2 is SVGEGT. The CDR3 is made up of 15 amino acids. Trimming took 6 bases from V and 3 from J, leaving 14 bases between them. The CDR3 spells CASRRFSGPNEKLFF. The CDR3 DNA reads TGTGCCAGCAGAAGGTTTTCGGGCCCTAATGAAAAACTGTTTTTT.

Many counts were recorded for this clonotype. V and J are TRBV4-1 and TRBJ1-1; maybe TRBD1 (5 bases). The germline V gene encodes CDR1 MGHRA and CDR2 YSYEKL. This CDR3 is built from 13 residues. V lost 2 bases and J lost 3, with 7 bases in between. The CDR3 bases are TGCGCCAGCAGCCAACAGGGTGACACTGAAGCTTTCTTT. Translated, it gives CASSQQGDTEAFF.

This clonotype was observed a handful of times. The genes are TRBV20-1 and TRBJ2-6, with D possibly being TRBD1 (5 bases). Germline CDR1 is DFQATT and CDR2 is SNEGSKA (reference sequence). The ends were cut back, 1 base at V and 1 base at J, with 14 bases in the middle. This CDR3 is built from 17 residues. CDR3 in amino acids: CSARGQSGRSGANVLTF. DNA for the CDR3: TGCAGTGCTAGAGGACAGAGTGGTAGATCTGGGGCCAACGTCCTGACTTTC.

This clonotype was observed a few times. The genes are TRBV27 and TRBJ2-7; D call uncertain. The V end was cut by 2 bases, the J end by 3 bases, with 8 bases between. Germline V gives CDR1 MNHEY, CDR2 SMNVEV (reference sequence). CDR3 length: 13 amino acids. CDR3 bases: TGTGCCAGCAGTTTAACCCCGTTCTACGAGCAGTACTTC. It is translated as CASSLTPFYEQYF.

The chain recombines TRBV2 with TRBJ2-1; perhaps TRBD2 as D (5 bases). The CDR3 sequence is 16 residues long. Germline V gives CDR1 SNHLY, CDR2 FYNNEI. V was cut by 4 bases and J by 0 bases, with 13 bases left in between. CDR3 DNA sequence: TGTGCCAGCAGTGGCGTTAGCGCGTCCTCCTACAATGAGCAGTTCTTC. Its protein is CASSGVSASSYNEQFF.

This CDR3 is CASSLDVREAGNEQFF. CDR3 bases: TGTGCCAGCAGCTTAGATGTGCGGGAGGCTGGCAATGAGCAGTTCTTC. The genes are TRBV7-6 and TRBJ2-1, with 8 bases lining up with TRBD2. This CDR3 is 16 amino acids long. The germline V gene encodes CDR1 SGHVS and CDR2 FNYEAQ. The J segment lost 6 bases and the V segment lost 1 base, leaving 8 bases of the junction unmatched.

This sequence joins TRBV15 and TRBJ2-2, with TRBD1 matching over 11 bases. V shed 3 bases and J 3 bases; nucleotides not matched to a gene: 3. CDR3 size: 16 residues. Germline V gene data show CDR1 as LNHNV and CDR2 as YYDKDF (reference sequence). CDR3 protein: CATSRDRGLHTGELFF. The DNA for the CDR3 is TGTGCCACCAGCAGGGACAGGGGGCTCCACACCGGGGAGCTGTTTTTT.

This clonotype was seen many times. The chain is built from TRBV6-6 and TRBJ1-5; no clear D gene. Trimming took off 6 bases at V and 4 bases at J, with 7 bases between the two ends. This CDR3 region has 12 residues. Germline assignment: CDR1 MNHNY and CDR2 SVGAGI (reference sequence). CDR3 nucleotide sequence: TGTGCCAGCAGCCCGTGGAATCAGCCCCAGCATTTT. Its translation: CASSPWNQPQHF.

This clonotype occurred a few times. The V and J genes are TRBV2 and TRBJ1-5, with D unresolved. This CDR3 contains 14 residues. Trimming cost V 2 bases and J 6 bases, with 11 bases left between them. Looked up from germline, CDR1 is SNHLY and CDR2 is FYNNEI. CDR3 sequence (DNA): TGTGCCAGCAGTGAATTTAGGGCGGGTCAGCCCCAGCATTTT. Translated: CASSEFRAGQPQHF.